This T cell receptor beta chain was sequenced for a study of shared clonotypes between healthy human individuals. Study details: For every donor, three CD4 naive, three CD4 memory, two CD8 naive and one CD8 memory plates were used. General study points: Only a few donors were included, so the genetic and exposure-history diversity represented was limited.

Comment on this clone: No antigen is known for it.

The authors divided CD4+ cells into CD45RA+ naive and CD45RA-negative memory subsets. Only in-frame clones appear in the TCRdb table, and some are missing; sequencing was by immunoSEQ multiplex PCR. Of a few hundred thousand clones in the sample, under 80% are singletons; the top ten hold roughly 11%. The origin of this receptor is a young man in good health. What was sequenced was memory CD4+ T cells sorted from blood. Subset: CD45RA-negative fraction.

In nucleotides, the CDR3 is TGTGCCAGCAGCTCCGCGGGGGACAGGTCCTTGAAGACCCAGTACTTC. It specifies CASSSAGDRSLKTQYF. The chain employs TRBV7-2 and TRBJ2-5; D possibly corresponds to TRBD1 (8 bases). The CDR3 covers 16 residues. Germline V lookup: CDR1 SGHTA, CDR2 FQGNSA. Trimming stripped 4 bases from V and 6 bases from J, with 21 bases between.